The present entry profiles one T cell receptor beta chain with its context. Sequenced by immunoSEQ multiplex PCR; TCRdb stores in-frame clones only, minus some. The sample gives roughly 500,000 clones, approximately 85% of which show up once; 13% is in the top ten. This sample stems from a study of shared clonotypes between healthy human individuals. The receptor was derived from a woman between 40 and 50 years old in good health. Some clones in this sample may be carry-over from other donors' samples. Material: PBMCs.

The CDR3 loop is CASSALAGGVGNEQFF. The CDR3 nucleotides read TGTGCCAGCAGTGCCCTAGCGGGAGGGGTCGGCAATGAGCAGTTCTTC. The chain uses TRBV6-4 and TRBJ2-1, with 12 bases identical to TRBD2. Unmatched junction bases numbered 7, after V lost 4 bases and J lost 6 bases. The CDR3 extends over 16 amino acids. The germline V gene encodes CDR1 MRHNA and CDR2 SNTAGT.